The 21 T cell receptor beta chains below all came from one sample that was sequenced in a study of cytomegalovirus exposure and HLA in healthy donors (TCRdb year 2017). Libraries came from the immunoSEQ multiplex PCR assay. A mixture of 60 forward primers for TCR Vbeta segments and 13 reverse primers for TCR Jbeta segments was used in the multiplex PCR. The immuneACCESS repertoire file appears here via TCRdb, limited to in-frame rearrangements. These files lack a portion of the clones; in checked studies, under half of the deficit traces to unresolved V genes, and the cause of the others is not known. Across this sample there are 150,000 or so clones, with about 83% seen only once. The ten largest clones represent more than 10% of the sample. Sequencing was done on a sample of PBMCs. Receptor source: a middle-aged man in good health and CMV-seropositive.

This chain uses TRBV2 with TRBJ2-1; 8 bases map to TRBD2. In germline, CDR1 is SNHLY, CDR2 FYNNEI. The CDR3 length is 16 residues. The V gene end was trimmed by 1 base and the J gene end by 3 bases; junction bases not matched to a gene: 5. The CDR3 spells CASSEVRLAIYNEQFF. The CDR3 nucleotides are TGTGCCAGCAGTGAAGTAAGACTAGCGATCTACAATGAGCAGTTCTTC.

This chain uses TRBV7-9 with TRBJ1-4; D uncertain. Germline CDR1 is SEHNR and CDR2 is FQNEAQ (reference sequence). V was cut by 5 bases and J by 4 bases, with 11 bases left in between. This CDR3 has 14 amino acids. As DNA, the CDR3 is TGTGCCAGCAGCCCGGGATCAATTAATGAAAAACTGTTTTTT. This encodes CASSPGSINEKLFF.

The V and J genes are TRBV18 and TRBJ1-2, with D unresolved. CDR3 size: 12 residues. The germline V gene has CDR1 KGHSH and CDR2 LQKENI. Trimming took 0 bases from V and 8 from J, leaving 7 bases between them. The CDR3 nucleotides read TGTGCCAGCTCACCACCCGGTAGCGGCTACACCTTC. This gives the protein CASSPPGSGYTF.

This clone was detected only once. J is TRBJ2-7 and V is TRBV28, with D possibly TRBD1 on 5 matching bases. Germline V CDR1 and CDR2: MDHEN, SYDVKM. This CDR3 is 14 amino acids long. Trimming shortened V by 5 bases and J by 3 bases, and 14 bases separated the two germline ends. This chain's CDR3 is CASSLGTQGYEQYF. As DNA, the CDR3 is TGTGCCAGCAGTCTAGGAACCCAGGGCTACGAGCAGTACTTC. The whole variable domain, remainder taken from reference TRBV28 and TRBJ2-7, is DVKVTQSSRYLVKRTGEKVFLECVQDMDHENMFWYRQDPGLGLRLIYFSYDVKMKEKGDIPEGYSVSREKKERFSLILESASTNQTSMYLCASSLGTQGYEQYFGPGTRLTVT.

For the CDR3, the DNA is TGCGCCAGCAGCTTTGGGGCCGGTAATGAAAAACTGTTTTTT. Translating it yields CASSFGAGNEKLFF. V and J are TRBV4-1 and TRBJ1-4, with a weak D call TRBD1 (5 bases). There are 14 residues in the CDR3. Trimming pared 5 bases from V and 4 bases from J, leaving 11 bases between. Germline V gene data show CDR1 as MGHRA and CDR2 as YSYEKL.

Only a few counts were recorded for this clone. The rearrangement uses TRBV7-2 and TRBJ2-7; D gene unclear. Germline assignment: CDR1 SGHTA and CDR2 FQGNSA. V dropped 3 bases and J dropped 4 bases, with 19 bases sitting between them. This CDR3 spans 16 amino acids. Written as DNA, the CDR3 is TGTGCCAGCAGCTTCATATCTTATGGGTTACAGTACGAGCAGTACTTC. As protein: CASSFISYGLQYEQYF.

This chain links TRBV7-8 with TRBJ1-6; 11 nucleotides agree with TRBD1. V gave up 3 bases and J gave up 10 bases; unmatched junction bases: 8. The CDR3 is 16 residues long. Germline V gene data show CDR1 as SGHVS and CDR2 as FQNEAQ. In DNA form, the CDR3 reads TGTGCCAGCAGCTTGAGGACAGGGGGCACAGGATCACCCCTCCACTTT. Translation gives CASSLRTGGTGSPLHF.

The CDR3 spells CASSGVRGDSEQYF. DNA of the CDR3: TGTGCCAGCAGTGGAGTGCGGGGGGACTCCGAGCAGTACTTC. The chain is built from TRBV25-1 and TRBJ2-7; 8 bases align to TRBD2. Losses at the gene ends were 4 bases for V and 6 bases for J; bases not matched to a gene: 8. Germline loops: CDR1 MGHDK, CDR2 SYGVNS. The CDR3 totals 14 residues.

The DNA of the CDR3 is TGTGCCAGCAGTCCACGGACAGGGAGGAACTACGAGCAGTACTTC. The encoded protein is CASSPRTGRNYEQYF. This chain joins TRBV28 and TRBJ2-7; 8 nucleotides agree with TRBD1. With 5 bases clipped from V and 3 bases from J, the junction kept 9 bases outside the gene matches. The CDR3 sequence is 15 residues long. Germline CDR1 reads MDHEN; CDR2 reads SYDVKM.

CDR3 nucleotides: TGTGCCAGCAGTTTTCTGGCGGGATACAATGAGCAGTTCTTC. Translating it yields CASSFLAGYNEQFF. The chain recombines TRBV7-2 with TRBJ2-1, with D possibly being TRBD2 (6 bases). Trimming took off 6 bases at V and 4 bases at J, with 13 bases between the two ends. The CDR3 covers 14 residues. Germline V lookup: CDR1 SGHTA, CDR2 FQGNSA.

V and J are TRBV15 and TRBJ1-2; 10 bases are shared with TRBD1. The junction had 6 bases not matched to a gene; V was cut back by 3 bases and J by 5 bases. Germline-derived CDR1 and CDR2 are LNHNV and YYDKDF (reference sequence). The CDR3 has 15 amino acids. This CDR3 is CATSRETGGIYGYTF. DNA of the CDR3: TGTGCCACCAGCAGGGAGACAGGGGGCATATATGGCTACACCTTC.

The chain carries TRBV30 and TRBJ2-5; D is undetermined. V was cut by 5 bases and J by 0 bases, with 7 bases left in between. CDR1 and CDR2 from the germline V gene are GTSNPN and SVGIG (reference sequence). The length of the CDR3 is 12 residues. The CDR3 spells CAWDGYQETQYF. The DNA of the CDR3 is TGTGCCTGGGACGGGTACCAAGAGACCCAGTACTTC.

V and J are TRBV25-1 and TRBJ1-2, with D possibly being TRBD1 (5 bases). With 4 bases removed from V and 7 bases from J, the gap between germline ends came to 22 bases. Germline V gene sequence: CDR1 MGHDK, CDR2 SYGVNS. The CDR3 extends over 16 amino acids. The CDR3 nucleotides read TGTGCCAGCAGTGGATGGGGAGTCGGCGGGGGTAGTGGCTACACCTTC. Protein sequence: CASSGWGVGGGSGYTF.

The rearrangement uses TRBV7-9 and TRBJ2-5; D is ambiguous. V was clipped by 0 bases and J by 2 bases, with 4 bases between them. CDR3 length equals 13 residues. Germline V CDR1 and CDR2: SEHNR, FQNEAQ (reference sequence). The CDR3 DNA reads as TGTGCCAGCAGCTTAGCCTATCAAGAGACCCAGTACTTC. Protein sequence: CASSLAYQETQYF.

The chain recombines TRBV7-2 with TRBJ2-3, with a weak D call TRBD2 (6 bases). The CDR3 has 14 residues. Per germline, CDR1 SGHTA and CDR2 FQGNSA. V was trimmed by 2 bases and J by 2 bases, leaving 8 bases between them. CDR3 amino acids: CASSLLAFTDTQYF. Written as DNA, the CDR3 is TGTGCCAGCAGCTTACTAGCGTTCACAGATACGCAGTATTTT. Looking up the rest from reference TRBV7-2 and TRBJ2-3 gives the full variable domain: GAGVSQSPSNKVTEKGKDVELRCDPISGHTALYWYRQSLGQGLEFLIYFQGNSAPDKSGLPSDRFSAERTGGSVSTLTIQRTQQEDSAVYLCASSLLAFTDTQYFGPGTRLTVL.

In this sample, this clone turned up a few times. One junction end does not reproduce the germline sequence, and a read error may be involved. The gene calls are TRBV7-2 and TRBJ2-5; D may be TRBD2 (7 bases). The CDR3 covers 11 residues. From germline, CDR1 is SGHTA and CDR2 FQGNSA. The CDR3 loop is CASSATRGGHF. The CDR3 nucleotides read TGTGCCAGCAGCGCCACTAGGGGGGGCCACTTC.

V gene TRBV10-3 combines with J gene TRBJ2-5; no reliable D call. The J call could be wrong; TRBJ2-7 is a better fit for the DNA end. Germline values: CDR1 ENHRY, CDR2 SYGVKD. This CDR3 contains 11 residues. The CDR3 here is CAISEANEQYF. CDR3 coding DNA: TGTGCCATCAGTGAGGCGAACGAGCAGTACTTC.

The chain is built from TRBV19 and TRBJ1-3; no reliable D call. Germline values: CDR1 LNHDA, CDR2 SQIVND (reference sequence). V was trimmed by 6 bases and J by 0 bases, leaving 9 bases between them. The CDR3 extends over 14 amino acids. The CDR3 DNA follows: TGTGCCAGTAGCGCCGGGAGCTCTGGAAACACCATATATTTT. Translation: CASSAGSSGNTIYF.

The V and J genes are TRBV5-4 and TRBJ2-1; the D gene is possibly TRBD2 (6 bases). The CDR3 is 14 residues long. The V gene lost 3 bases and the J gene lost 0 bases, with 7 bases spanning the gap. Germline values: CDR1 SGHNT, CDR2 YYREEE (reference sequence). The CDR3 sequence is CASSSGLSYNEQFF. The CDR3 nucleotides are TGTGCCAGCAGCTCGGGACTCTCCTACAATGAGCAGTTCTTC.

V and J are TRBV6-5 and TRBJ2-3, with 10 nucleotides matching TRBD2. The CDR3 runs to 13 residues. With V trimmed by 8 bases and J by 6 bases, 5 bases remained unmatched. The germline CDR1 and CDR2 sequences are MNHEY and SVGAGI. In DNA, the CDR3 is TGTGCCAGCCGGGCTAGCGGGGGTGATACGCAGTATTTT. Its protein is CASRASGGDTQYF.

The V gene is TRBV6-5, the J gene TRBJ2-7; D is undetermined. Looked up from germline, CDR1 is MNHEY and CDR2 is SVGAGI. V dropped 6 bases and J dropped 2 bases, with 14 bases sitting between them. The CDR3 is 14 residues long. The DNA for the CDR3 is TGTGCCAGCAGCCCCCCCCTAGGCACCTACGAGCAGTACTTC. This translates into CASSPPLGTYEQYF.